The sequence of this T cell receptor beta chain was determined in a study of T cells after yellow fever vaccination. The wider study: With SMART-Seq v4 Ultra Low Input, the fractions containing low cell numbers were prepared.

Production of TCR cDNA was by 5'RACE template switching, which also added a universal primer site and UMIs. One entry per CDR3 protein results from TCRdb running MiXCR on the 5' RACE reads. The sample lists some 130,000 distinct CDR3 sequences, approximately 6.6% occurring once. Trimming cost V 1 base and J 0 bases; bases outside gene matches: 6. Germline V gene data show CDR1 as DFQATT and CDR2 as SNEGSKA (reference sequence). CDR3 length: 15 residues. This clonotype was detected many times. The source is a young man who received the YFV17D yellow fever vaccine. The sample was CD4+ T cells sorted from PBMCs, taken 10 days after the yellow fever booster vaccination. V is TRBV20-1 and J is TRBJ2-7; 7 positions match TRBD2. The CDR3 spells CSARVASGGSYEQYF. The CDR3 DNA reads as TGCAGTGCTAGAGTGGCTAGCGGAGGCTCCTACGAGCAGTACTTC.